This T cell receptor beta chain was sequenced for a study of shared clonotypes between healthy human individuals. Trimming cost V 7 bases and J 5 bases; bases outside gene matches: 6. Germline V gene sequence: CDR1 SGHAT, CDR2 FQNNGV. This CDR3 has 14 amino acids. Comments on this clone: The antigen is undetermined.

Findings and limits, study-wide: How much donors shared clonotypes was expected to be affected by sequencing depth.

Some clones are missing from TCRdb's copy, which holds only in-frame ones; the method was immunoSEQ multiplex PCR. Of roughly 1 million clones in the sample, 65% to 80% were seen once. This clonotype originated in a young man in good health. Sequences were obtained from memory CD4+ T cells sorted from blood. Subset noted: CD45RA-negative fraction. This chain connects TRBV11-2 to TRBJ2-1, with 9 bases lining up with TRBD1. Here the CDR3 DNA reads TGTGCCAGCACGCCACAGGGGGCTAACAATGAGCAGTTCTTC. Translating it yields CASTPQGANNEQFF.